This T cell receptor (beta chain) is drawn from a study of T cells after yellow fever vaccination. Study in general: Preparation used SMART-Seq v4 Ultra Low Input for the low-cell-number fractions. Points from the study as a whole: Secondary responses were weaker yet peaked faster, day 5 versus 15. Clones that expanded after primary vaccination mostly reappeared after the booster (less than 98% CD4, 70% to 90% CD8).

TCRdb fed the 5' RACE reads into MiXCR, producing one record per CDR3 protein. The sample lists about 360,000 distinct CDR3 sequences, approximately 6% occurring once. As concerns this clonotype: Antigen specificity is unknown.

CDR3 length: 15 amino acids. V lost 4 bases, J lost 5 bases, and 7 bases stayed unmatched. Germline V CDR1 and CDR2: SGHTA, FQGNSA. The specimen comprised PBMCs, sampled 5 days after the yellow fever booster vaccination. The V and J genes are TRBV7-2 and TRBJ2-2, with 7 bases lining up with TRBD1. This receptor was identified in a man aged 30 to 39 who received the YFV17D yellow fever vaccine. CDR3 coding DNA: TGTGCCAGCAGCTCAGACAGGGTGGGGACCGGGGAGCTGTTTTTT. Protein: CASSSDRVGTGELFF.